This is a list of T cell receptor beta chains from one sample in a study of Tregs in tolerant kidney transplant recipients. The assay was immunoSEQ multiplex PCR, and TCRdb's table has in-frame clones only and misses some. The sample lists just under 65,000 clones, 98% seen once, with around 0.34% in the top ten. The source material was Tregs from blood, sampled before the transplant. These receptors all stem from a human donor who received a combined kidney and bone marrow transplant. The CDR3 runs from the conserved cysteine through the conserved F or W. A D gene is named only where the DNA matches it firmly.

J gene	CDR3 length	D gene	V gene	CDR3 protein
TRBJ2-4	15	TRBD2	TRBV2	CASIPLAGGKNIQYF
TRBJ2-1	12	.	TRBV15	CATSSLYNEQFF
TRBJ2-7	15	TRBD1	TRBV18	CASSHDRDSFFEQYF
TRBJ2-7	14	TRBD1	TRBV4-3	CASSRGRGLYEQYF
TRBJ2-7	16	TRBD2	TRBV4-2	CASSQATGTRSYEQYF
TRBJ1-5	13	.	TRBV2	CASRVQSNQPQHF
TRBJ1-2	12	.	TRBV18	CASSPGGYGYTF
TRBJ1-1	13	.	TRBV2	CATRGGEDTEAFF
TRBJ2-1	18	TRBD2	TRBV7-6	CASSPLRRLAAYYNEQFF
TRBJ1-1	14	.	TRBV13	CASSSKVAGIKAFF